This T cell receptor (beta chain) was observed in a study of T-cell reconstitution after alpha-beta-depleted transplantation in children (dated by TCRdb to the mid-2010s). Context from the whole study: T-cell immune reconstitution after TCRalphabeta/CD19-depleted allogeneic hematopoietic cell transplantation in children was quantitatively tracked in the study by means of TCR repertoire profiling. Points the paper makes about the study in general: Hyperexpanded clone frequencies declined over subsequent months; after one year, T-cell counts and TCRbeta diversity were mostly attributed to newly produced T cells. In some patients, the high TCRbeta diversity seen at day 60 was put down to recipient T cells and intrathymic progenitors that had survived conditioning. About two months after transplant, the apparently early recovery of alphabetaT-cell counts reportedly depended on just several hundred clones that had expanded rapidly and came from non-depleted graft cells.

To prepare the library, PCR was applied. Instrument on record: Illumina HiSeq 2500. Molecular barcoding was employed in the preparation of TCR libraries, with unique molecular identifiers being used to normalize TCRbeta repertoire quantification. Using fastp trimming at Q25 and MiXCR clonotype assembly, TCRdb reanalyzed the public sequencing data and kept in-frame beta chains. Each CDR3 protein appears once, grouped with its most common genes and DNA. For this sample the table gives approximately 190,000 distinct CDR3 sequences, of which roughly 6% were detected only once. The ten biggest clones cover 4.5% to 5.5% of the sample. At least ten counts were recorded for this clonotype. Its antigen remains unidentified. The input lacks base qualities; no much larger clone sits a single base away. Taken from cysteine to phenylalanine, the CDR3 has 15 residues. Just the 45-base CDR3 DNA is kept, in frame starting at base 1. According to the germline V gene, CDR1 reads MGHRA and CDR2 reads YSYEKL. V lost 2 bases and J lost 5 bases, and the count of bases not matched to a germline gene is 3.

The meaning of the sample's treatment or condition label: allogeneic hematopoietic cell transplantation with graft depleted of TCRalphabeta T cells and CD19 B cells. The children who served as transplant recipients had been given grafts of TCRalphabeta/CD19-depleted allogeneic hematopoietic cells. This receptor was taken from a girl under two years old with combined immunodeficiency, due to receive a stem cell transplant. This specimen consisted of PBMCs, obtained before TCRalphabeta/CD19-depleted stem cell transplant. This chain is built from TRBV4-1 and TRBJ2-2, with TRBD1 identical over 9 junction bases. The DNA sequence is TGCGCCAGCAGCCAACCCGGGACAGGGACCGGGGAGCTGTTTTTT. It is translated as CASSQPGTGTGELFF.